Included here is one T cell receptor (beta chain) sequence, with context. What it binds is not known. The time point was: week 11, during vaccination. Doses comprised 300 ug of mutant IDH1 20-mer peptide each, plus topical imiquimod. The data originate from a study of a mutant IDH1 vaccine in newly diagnosed glioma. Study background: Across weeks 1, 3, 5, 7, 11, 15, 19 and 23, patients received a vaccination each time, eight in all. Investigators started vaccination 4-6 weeks after radiotherapy alone, or with temozolomide cycles. Radiotherapy, temozolomide, or both had been given previously, and both were given to most. The study, taken as a whole, reports: The occurrence of vaccine-induced immune responses was seen in 80% to 95% of patients.

Clones were read by immunoSEQ multiplex PCR, and TCRdb kept only the in-frame ones, dropping some. The repertoire holds about 120,000 clones, with roughly 78% as singletons. The V end was cut by 3 bases, the J end by 2 bases, with 11 bases between. CDR1 and CDR2 (germline): LNHDA, SQIVND (reference sequence). CDR3 length: 14 residues. The receptor was isolated from a man aged 40-55 years with glioma. Source: PBMCs, taken from a glioma patient whose treatment included an IDH1 peptide vaccine. The rearrangement uses TRBV19 and TRBJ2-7; D possibly uses TRBD1 or TRBD2 (5 bases each). Written as DNA, the CDR3 is TGTGCCAGTAGTATGGGGGACCTAGCCTACGAGCAGTACTTC. It codes for CASSMGDLAYEQYF.